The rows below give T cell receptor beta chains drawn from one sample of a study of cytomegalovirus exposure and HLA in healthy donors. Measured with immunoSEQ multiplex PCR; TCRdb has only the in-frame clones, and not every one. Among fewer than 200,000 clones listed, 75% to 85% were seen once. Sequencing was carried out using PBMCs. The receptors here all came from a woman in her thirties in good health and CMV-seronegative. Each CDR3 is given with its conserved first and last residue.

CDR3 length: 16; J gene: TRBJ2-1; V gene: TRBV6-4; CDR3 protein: CASSDSAAGDYNEQFF
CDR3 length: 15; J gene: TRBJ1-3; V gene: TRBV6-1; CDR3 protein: CATASGQHSGNTIYF
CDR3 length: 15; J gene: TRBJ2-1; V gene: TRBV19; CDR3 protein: CASRGAGGRAYEQFF
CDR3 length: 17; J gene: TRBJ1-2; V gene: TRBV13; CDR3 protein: CASSLKGWEGGSPGYTF
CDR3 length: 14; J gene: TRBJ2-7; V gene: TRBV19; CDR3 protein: CASRVGSSSYEQYF
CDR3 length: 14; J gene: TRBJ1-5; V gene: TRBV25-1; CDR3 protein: CASSELGGDQPQHF
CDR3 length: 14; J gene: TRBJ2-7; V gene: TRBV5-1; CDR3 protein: CASSRTGVNYEQYF
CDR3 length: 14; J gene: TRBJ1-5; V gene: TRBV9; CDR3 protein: CASSSGTGSQPQHF
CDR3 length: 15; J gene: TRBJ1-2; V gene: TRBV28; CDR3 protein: CASSLLRGLRYGYTF
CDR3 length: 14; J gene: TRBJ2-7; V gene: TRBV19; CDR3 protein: CASSPRGTYYEQYF
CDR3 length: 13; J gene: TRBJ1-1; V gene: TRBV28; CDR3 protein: CASSGSRDGRAFF
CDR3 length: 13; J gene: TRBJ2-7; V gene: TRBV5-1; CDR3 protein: CASSPGHSTEQYF
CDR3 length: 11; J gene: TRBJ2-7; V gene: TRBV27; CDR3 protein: CASSWRYEQYF
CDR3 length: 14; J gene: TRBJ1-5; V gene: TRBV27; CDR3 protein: CASSLSALDQPQHF
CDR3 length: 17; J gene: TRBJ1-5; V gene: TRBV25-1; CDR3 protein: CASSSTGGQFSNQPQHF
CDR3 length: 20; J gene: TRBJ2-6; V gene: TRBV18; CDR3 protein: CASSPQRLGHSGSGANVLTF
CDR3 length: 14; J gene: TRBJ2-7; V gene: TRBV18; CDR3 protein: CASSPRGVAYEQYF
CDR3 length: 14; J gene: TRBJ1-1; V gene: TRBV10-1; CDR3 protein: CASSPVTGGGEAFF
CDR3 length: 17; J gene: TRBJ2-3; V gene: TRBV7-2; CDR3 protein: CASSLAKTSGGEVTQYF
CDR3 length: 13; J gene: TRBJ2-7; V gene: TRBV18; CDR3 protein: CASSPPVQAEQYF
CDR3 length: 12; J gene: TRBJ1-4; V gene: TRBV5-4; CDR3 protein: CASSFRNEKLFF
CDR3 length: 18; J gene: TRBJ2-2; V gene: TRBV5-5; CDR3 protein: CASSSKGLASLGTGELFF
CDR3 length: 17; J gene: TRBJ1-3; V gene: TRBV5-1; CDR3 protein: CASSLGQGRSSGNTIYF
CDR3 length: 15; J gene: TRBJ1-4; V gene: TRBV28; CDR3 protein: CASSRAPGADEKLFF
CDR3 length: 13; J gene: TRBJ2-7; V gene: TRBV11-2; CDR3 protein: CASSSMSYHEQYF
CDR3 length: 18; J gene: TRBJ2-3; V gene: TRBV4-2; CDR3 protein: CASSGSDTFYFGTDTQYF
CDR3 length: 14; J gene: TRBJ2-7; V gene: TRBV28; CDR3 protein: CASILDRSTYEQYF
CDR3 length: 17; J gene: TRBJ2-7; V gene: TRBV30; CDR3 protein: CAWSAIRTSGGTYEQYF
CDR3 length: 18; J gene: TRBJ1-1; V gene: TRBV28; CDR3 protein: CASSPLMGQGSMNTEAFF
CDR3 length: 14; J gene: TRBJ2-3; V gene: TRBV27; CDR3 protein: CASSPTGSTDTQYF
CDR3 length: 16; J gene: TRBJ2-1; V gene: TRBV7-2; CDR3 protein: CASSPDSMFLYNEQFF
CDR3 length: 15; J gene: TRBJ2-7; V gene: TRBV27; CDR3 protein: CASSFGQGLGDEQYF
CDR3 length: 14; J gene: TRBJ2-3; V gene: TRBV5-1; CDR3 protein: CASSLGDTTDTQYF
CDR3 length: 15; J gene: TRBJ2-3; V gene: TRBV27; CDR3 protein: CASSQQGRGTDTQYF
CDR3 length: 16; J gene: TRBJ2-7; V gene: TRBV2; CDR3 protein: CASSPPVHQTAYEQYF
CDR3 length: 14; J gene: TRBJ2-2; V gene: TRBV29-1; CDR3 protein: CSVGGPGNTGELFF
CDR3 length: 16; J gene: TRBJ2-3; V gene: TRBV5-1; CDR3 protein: CASSLADRGTTDTQYF
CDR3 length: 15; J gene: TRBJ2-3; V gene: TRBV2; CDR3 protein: CASSDWQGGTDTQYF
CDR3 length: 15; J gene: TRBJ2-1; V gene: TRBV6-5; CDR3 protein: CASSSDQGPYNEQFF
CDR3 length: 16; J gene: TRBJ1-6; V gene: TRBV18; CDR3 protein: CASSPEGATPNSPLHF
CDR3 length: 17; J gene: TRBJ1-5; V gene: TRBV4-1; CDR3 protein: CASSQDEKGGSNQPQHF
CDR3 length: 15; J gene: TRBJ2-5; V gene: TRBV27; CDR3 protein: CASSSPGSGGASEYF
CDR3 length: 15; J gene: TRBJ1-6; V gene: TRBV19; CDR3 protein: CATRGDRDRNSPLHF
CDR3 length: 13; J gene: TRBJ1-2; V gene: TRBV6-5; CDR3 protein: CASSYEQGSGYTF
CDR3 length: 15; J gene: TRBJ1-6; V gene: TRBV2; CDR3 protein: CASSIRQGGNSPLHF
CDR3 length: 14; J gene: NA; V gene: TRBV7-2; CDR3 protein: CASSSPGLASEQYF
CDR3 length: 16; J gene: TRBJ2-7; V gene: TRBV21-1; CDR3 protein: CASSKRRVRFRYEQYF
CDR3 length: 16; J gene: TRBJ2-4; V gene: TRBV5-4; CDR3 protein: CASSSGTSGFGGIQYF
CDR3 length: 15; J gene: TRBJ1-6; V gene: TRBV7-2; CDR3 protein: CASSLAGQGYSPLHF
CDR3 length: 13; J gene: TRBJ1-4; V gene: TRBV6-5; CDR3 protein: CATRTFNNEKLFF